The clone carrying this T cell receptor beta chain was seen just once. Its antigen is unknown. This sample is part of a study of T cells in localized non-small cell lung cancer. Study-wide points: The greatest T cell clonality was found in uninvolved adjacent lung (higher than in tumor). Heterogeneity within the tumor remains possible, as just one region underwent sequencing. Median about 56 top-100 tumor clones were shared with paired adjacent lung.

TCRdb's copy holds only in-frame clones and misses some; the assay was immunoSEQ multiplex PCR. The sample lists about 24,000 clones, under 95% seen once, with nearly 15% in the top ten. The sequences come from peripheral blood, collected before any cancer treatment. The TCR was taken from a man aged 40-75 years with stage III squamous cell lung carcinoma.

The CDR3, as DNA: TGCGCCAGCAGCCATAGGACGCTGGTAACTGGGGCCAACGTCCTGACTTTC. Translation gives CASSHRTLVTGANVLTF. The J gene is TRBJ2-6, the V gene TRBV4-3, with D unresolved. The germline CDR1 and CDR2 sequences are LGHNA and YSLEER. The CDR3 has 17 amino acids. Trimming left V 3 bases short and J 2 bases short, with 14 bases between.